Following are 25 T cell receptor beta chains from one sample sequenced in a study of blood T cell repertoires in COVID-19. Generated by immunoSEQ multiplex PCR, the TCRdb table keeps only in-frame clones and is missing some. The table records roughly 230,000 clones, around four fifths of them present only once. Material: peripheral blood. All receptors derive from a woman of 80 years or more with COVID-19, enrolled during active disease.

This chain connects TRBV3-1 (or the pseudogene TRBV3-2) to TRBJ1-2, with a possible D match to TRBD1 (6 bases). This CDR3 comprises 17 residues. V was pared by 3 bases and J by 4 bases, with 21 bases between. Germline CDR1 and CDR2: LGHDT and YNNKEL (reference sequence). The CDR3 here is CASSQTARGSSFYGYTF. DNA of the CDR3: TGTGCCAGCAGCCAGACGGCGAGGGGGTCCTCCTTCTATGGCTACACCTTC.

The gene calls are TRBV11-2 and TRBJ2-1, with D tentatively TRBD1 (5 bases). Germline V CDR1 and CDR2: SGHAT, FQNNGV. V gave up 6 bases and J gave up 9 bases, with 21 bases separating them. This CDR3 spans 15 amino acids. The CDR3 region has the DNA TGTGCCAGCAGACAGAACTTCCGCCGACAGACTGAGCAGTTCTTC. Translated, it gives CASRQNFRRQTEQFF.

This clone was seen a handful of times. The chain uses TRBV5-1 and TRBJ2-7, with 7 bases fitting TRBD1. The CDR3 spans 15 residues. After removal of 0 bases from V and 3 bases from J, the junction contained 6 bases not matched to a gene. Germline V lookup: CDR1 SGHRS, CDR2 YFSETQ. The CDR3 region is CASSLGQGRVYEQYF. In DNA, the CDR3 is TGCGCCAGCAGCTTGGGACAGGGAAGGGTCTACGAGCAGTACTTC.

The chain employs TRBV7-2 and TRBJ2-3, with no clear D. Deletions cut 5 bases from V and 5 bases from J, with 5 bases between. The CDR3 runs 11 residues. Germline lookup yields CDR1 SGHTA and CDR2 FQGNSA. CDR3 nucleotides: TGTGCCAGCAGCCGTCTAGATACGCAGTATTTT. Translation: CASSRLDTQYF.

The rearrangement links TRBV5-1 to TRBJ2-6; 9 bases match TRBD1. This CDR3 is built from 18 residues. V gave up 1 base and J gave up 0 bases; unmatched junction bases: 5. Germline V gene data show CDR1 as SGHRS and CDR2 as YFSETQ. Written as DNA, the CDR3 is TGCGCCAGCAGCTTGAGGGGACAGGGAACCTCTGGGGCCAACGTCCTGACTTTC. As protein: CASSLRGQGTSGANVLTF.

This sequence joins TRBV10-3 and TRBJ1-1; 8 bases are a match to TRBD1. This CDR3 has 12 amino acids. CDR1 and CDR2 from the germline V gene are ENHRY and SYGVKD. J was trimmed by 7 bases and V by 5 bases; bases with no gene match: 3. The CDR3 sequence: CAISKTGVEAFF. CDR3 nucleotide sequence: TGTGCCATCAGTAAGACAGGGGTTGAAGCTTTCTTT.

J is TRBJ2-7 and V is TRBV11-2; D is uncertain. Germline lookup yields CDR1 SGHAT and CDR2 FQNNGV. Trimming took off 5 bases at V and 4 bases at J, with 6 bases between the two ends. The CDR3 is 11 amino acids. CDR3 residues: CASSALYEQYF. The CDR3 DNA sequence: TGTGCCAGCAGCGCACTTTACGAGCAGTACTTC.

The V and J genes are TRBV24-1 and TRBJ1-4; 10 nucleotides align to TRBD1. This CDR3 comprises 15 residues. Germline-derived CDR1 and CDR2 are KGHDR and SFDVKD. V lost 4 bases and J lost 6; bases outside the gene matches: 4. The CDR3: CATSDPGTGDEKLFF. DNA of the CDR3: TGTGCCACCAGTGACCCCGGGACAGGGGATGAAAAACTGTTTTTT.

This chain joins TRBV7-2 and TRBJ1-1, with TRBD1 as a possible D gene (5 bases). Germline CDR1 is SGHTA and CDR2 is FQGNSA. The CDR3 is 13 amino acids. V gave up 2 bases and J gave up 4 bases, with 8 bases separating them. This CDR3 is CASSLMGGTEAFF. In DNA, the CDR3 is TGTGCCAGCAGCTTAATGGGGGGCACTGAAGCTTTCTTT.

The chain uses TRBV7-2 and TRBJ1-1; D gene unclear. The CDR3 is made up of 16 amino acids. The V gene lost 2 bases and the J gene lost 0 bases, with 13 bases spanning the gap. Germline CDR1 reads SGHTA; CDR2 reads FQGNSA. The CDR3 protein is CASSLSRLSMNTEAFF. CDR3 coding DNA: TGTGCCAGCAGCTTATCGAGACTCTCCATGAACACTGAAGCTTTCTTT.

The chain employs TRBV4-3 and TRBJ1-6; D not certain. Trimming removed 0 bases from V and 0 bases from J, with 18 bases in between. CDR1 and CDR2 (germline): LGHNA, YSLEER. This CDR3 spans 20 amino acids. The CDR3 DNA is TGCGCCAGCAGCCAAGATCTAGTGGACGGAGGAAGCTCCTATAATTCACCCCTCCACTTT. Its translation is CASSQDLVDGGSSYNSPLHF.

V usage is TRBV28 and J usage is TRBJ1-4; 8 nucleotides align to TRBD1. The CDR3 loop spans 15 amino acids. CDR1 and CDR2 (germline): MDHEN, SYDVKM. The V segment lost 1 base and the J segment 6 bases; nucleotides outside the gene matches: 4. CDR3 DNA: TGTGCCAGCAGTTTATATACAGGGGGGGATGAAAAACTGTTTTTT. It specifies CASSLYTGGDEKLFF.

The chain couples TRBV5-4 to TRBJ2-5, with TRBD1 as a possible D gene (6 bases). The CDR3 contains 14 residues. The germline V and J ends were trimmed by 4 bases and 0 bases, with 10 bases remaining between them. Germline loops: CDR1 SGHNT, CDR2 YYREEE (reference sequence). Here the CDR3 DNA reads TGTGCCAGCAGCATCGGACAGAACCAAGAGACCCAGTACTTC. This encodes CASSIGQNQETQYF.

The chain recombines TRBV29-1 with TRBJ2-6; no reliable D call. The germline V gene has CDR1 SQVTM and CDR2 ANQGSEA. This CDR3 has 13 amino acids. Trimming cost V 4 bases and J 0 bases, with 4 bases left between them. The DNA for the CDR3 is TGCAGCGTTGGGAGCTCTGGGGCCAACGTCCTGACTTTC. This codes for CSVGSSGANVLTF.

CDR3 sequence: CASNWTGGNEKLFF. The CDR3 DNA is TGTGCCAGCAATTGGACAGGGGGGAATGAAAAACTGTTTTTT. This chain uses TRBV6-7 with TRBJ1-4; TRBD1 matches 10 bases. TRBV6-7 is noted as an ORF with a role that remains uncertain. This CDR3 is built from 14 residues. V shed 7 bases and J 5 bases; nucleotides not matched to a gene: 4.

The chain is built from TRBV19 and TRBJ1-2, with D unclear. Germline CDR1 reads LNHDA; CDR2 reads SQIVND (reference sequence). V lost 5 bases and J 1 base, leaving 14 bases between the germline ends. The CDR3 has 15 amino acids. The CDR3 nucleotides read TGTGCCAGTAGTCCGGGAAGAAGTTTTAACTATGGCTACACCTTC. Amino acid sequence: CASSPGRSFNYGYTF.

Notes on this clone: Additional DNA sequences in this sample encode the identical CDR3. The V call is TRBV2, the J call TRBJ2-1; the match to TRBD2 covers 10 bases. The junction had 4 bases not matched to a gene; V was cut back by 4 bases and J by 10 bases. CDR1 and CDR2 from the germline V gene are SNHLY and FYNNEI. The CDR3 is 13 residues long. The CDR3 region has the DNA TGTGCCAGCAGTGGGCTAGCGGGGGTGGAGCAGTTCTTC. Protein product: CASSGLAGVEQFF.

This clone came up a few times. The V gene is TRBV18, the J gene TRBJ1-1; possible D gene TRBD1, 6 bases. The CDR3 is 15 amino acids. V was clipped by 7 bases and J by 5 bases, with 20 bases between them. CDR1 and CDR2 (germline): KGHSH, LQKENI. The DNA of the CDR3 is TGTGCCAGCTTTGGGGAAGCGGGGGCGCGAACTGAAGCTTTCTTT. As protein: CASFGEAGARTEAFF. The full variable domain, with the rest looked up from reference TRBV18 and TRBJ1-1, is NAGVMQNPRHLVRRRGQEARLRCSPMKGHSHVYWYRQLPEEGLKFMVYLQKENIIDESGMPKERFSAEFPKEGPSILRIQQVVRGDSAAYFCASFGEAGARTEAFFGQGTRLTVV.

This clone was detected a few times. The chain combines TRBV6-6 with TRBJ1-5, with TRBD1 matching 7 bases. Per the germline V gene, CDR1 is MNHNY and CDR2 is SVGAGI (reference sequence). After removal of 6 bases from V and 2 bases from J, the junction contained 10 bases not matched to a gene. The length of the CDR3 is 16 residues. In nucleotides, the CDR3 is TGTGCCAGCAGCCTCGACAGGGATCTGGGCAATCAGCCCCAGCATTTT. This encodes CASSLDRDLGNQPQHF.

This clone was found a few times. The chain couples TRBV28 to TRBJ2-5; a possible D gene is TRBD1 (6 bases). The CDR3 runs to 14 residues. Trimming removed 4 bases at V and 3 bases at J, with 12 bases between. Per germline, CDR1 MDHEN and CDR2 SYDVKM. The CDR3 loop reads CASSSPGHEETQYF. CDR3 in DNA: TGTGCCAGCAGTTCCCCGGGACATGAAGAGACCCAGTACTTC.

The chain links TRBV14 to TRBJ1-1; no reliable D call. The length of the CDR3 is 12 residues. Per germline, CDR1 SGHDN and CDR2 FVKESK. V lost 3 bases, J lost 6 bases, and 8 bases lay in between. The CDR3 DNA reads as TGTGCCAGCAGCCACGGGAAGGCTGAAGCTTTCTTT. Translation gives CASSHGKAEAFF.

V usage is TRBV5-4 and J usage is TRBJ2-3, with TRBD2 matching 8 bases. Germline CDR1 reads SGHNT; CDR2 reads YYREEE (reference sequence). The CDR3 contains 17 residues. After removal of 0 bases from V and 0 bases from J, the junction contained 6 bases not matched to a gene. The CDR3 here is CASSLVAGTLSTDTQYF. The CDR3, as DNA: TGTGCCAGCAGCTTGGTAGCGGGGACCCTTAGCACAGATACGCAGTATTTT.

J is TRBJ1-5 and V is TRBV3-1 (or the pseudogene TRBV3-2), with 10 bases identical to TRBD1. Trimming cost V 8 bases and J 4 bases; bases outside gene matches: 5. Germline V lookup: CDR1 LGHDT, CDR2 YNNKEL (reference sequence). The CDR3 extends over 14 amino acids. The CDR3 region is CASGGTGVNQPQHF. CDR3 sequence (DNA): TGTGCCAGCGGGGGGACAGGGGTAAATCAGCCCCAGCATTTT.

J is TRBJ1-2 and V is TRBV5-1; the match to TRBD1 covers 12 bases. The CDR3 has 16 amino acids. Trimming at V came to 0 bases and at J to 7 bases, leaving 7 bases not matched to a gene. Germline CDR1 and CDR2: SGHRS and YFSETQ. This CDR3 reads CASSLEWGQGASGYTF. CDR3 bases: TGCGCCAGCAGCTTGGAGTGGGGACAGGGGGCCTCTGGCTACACCTTC. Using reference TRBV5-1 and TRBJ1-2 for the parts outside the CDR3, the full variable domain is KAGVTQTPRYLIKTRGQQVTLSCSPISGHRSVSWYQQTPGQGLQFLFEYFSETQRNKGNFPGRFSGRQFSNSRSEMNVSTLELGDSALYLCASSLEWGQGASGYTFGSGTRLTVV.

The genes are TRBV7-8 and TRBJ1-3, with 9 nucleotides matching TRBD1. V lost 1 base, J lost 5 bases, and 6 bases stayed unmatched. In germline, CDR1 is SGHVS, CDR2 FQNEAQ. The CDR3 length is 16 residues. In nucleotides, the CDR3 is TGTGCCAGCAGCTTAGGTTACAGGGGGCGAAGAAACACCATATATTTT. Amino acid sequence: CASSLGYRGRRNTIYF.